The clone carrying this T cell receptor beta chain came up a few times. Unique molecular identifiers were used in preparing the TCRbeta library. TCRdb fed the PCR reads into MiXCR, producing one record per CDR3 protein. The sample holds 400,000 to 500,000 distinct CDR3 sequences, approximately 11% seen once. V lost 3 bases to trimming and J lost 5 bases, with 8 bases between them. Germline V lookup: CDR1 SEHNR, CDR2 FQNEAQ (reference sequence). This CDR3 region has 13 residues. These data come from a study of T-cell reconstitution after alpha-beta-depleted transplantation in children. The receptor was derived from a human donor who donated a stem cell graft to a child with acute myeloid leukemia. This chain uses TRBV7-9 with TRBJ1-5; no firm D call. Sequenced here: PBMCs from the stem cell graft donor, sampled from the stem cell graft. The CDR3 DNA sequence: TGTGCCAGCAGCTTTGCGCCCGATCAGCCCCAGCATTTT. Amino acid sequence: CASSFAPDQPQHF.